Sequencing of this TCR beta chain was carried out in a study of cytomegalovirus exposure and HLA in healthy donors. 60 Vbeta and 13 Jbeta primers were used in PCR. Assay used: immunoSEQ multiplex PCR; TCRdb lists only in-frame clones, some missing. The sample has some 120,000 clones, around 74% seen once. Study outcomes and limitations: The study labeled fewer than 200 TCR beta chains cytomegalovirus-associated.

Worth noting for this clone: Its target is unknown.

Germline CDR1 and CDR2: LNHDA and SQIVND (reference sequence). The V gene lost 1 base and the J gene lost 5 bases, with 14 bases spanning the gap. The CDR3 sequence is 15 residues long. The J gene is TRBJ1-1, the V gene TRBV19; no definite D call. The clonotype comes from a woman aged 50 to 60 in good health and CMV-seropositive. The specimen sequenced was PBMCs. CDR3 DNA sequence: TGTGCCAGTAGTATAGCCCCCGGTGGGAGTACTGAAGCTTTCTTT. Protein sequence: CASSIAPGGSTEAFF.